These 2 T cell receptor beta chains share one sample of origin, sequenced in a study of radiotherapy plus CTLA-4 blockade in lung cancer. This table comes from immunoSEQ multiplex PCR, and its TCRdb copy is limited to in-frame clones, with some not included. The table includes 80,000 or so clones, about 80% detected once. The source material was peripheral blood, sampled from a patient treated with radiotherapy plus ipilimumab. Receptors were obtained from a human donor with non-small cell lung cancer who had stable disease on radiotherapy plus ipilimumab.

The CDR3 bases are TGTGCCATCAGTGAGTCGTTTGAAGCCGGCGAGCAGTACTTC. It translates to CAISESFEAGEQYF. The V call is TRBV10-3, the J call TRBJ2-7; D not certain. Germline CDR1 ENHRY, CDR2 SYGVKD. CDR3 length: 14 residues. V lost 0 bases, J lost 6 bases, and 12 bases lay in between.

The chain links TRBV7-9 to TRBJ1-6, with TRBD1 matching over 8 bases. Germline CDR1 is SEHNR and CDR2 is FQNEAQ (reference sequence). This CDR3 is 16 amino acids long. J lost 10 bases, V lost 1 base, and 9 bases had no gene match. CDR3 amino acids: CASSLGWTGSRSPLHF. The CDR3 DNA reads TGTGCCAGCAGCTTAGGCTGGACAGGGTCCAGGTCACCCCTCCACTTT.